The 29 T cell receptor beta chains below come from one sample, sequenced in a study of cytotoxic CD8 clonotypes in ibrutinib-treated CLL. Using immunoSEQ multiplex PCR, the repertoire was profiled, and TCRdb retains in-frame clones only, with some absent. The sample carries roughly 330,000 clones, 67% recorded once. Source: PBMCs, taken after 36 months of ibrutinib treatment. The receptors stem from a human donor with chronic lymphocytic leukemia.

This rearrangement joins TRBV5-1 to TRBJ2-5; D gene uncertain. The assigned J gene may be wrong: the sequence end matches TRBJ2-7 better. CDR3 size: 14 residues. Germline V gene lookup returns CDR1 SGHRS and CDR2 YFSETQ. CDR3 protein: CASSGPTNPYEQYF. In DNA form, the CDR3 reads TGCGCCAGCAGCGGGCCGACAAATCCCTACGAGCAGTACTTC.

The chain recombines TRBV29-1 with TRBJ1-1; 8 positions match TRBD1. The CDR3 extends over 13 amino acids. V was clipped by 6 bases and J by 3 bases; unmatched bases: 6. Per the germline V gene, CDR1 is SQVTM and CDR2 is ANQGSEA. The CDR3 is CSVRTGRDTEAFF. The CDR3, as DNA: TGCAGCGTACGGACAGGGAGGGACACTGAAGCTTTCTTT.

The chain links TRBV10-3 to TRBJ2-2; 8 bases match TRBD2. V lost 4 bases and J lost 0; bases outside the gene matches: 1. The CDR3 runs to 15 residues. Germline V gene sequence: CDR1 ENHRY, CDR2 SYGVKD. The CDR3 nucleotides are TGTGCCATCAGTGGAGCGGGGGCGAACACCGGGGAGCTGTTTTTT. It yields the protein CAISGAGANTGELFF.

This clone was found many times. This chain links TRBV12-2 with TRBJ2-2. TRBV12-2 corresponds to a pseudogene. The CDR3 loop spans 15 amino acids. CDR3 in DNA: TGTGCAAGTCGCTTAGTTGTGTACCACACCGGGGAGCTGTTTTTT. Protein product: CASRLVVYHTGELFF.

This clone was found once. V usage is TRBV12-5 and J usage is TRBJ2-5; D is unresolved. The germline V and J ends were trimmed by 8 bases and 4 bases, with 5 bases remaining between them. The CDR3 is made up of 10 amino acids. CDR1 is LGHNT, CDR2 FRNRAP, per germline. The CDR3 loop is CASPAETQYF. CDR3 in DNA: TGTGCTAGTCCGGCAGAGACCCAGTACTTC.

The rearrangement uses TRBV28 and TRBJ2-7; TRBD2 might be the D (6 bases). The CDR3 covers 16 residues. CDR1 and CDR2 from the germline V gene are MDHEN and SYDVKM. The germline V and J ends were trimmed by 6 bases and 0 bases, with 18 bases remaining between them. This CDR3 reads CASSNPREWSSYEQYF. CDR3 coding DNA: TGTGCCAGCAGCAACCCCCGGGAGTGGAGCTCCTACGAGCAGTACTTC.

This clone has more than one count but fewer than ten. The CDR3 is CASSLRGRHLSYGYTF. The CDR3 DNA reads as TGTGCCAGCAGTTTGCGGGGGAGACACCTGTCCTATGGCTACACCTTC. The V and J genes are TRBV28 and TRBJ1-2; D might be TRBD1 (5 bases). CDR1 is MDHEN, CDR2 SYDVKM, per germline. Deletions cut 3 bases from V and 4 bases from J, with 18 bases between. The CDR3 has 16 residues.

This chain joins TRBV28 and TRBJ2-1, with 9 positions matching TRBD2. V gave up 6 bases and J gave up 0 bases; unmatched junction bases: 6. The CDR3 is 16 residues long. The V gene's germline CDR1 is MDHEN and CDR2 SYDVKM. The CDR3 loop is CASRLAGAFSYNEQFF. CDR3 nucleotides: TGTGCCAGCAGATTAGCGGGAGCCTTCTCCTACAATGAGCAGTTCTTC. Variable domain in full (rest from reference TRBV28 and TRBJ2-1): DVKVTQSSRYLVKRTGEKVFLECVQDMDHENMFWYRQDPGLGLRLIYFSYDVKMKEKGDIPEGYSVSREKKERFSLILESASTNQTSMYLCASRLAGAFSYNEQFFGPGTRLTVL.

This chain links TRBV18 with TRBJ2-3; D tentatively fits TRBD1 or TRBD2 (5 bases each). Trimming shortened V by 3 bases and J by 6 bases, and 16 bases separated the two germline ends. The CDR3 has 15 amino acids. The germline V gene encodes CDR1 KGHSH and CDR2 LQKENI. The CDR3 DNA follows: TGTGCCAGCTCACCCGGGACCCTAATGGAGGATACGCAGTATTTT. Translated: CASSPGTLMEDTQYF.

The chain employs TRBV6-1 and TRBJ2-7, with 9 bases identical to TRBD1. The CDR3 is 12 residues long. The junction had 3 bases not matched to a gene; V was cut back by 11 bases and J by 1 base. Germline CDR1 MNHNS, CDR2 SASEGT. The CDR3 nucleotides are TGTGCCCATGGACAGGGGTCCTACGAGCAGTACTTC. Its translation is CAHGQGSYEQYF.

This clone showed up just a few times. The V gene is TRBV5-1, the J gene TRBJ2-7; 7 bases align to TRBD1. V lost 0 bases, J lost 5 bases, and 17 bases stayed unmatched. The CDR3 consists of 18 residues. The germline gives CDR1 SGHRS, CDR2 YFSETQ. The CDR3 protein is CASSLGQGPVPVSNEQYF. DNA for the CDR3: TGCGCCAGCAGCTTGGGACAGGGACCCGTGCCCGTATCCAACGAGCAGTACTTC. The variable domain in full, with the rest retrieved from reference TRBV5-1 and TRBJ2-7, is KAGVTQTPRYLIKTRGQQVTLSCSPISGHRSVSWYQQTPGQGLQFLFEYFSETQRNKGNFPGRFSGRQFSNSRSEMNVSTLELGDSALYLCASSLGQGPVPVSNEQYFGPGTRLTVT.

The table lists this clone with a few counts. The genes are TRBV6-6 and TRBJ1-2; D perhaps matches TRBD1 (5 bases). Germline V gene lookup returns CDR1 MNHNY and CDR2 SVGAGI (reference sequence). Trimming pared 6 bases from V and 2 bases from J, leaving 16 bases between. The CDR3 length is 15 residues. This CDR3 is CASRYQRGRNYGYTF. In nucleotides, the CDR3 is TGTGCCAGCAGGTATCAACGGGGGAGGAACTATGGCTACACCTTC.

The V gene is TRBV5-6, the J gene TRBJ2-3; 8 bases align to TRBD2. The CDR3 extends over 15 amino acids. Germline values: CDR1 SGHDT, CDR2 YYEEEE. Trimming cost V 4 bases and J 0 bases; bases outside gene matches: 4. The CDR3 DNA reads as TGTGCCAGCAGCGTAGCGGGAACGAGCACAGATACGCAGTATTTT. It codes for CASSVAGTSTDTQYF.

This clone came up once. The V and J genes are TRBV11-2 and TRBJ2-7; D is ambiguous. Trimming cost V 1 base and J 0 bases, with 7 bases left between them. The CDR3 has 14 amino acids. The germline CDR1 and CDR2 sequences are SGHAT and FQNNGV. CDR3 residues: CASSLGTASYEQYF. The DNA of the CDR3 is TGTGCCAGCAGCTTAGGGACGGCCTCCTACGAGCAGTACTTC.

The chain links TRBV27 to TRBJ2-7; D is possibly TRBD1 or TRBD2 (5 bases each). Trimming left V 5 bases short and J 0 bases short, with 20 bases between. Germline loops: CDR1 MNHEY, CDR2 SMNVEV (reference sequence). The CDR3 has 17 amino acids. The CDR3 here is CASSLTTSWGSSYEQYF. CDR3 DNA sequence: TGTGCCAGCAGTCTTACTACCTCCTGGGGGAGCTCCTACGAGCAGTACTTC.

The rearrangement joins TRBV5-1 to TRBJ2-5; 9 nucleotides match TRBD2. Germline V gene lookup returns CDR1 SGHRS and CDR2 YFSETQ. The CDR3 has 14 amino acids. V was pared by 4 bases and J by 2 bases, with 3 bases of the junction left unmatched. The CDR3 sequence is CASSPREGQETQYF. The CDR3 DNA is TGCGCCAGCAGCCCGCGGGAGGGGCAAGAGACCCAGTACTTC. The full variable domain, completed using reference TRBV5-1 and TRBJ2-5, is KAGVTQTPRYLIKTRGQQVTLSCSPISGHRSVSWYQQTPGQGLQFLFEYFSETQRNKGNFPGRFSGRQFSNSRSEMNVSTLELGDSALYLCASSPREGQETQYFGPGTRLLVL.

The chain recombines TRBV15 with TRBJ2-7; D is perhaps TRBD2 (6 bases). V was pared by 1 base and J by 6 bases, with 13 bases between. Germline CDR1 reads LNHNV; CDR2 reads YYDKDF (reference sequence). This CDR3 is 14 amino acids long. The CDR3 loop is CATSRARGSGEQYF. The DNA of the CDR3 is TGTGCCACCAGCAGAGCCCGGGGGAGTGGCGAGCAGTACTTC. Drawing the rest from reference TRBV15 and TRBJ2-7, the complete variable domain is DAMVIQNPRYQVTQFGKPVTLSCSQTLNHNVMYWYQQKSSQAPKLLFHYYDKDFNNEADTPDNFQSRRPNTSFCFLDIRSPGLGDTAMYLCATSRARGSGEQYFGPGTRLTVT.

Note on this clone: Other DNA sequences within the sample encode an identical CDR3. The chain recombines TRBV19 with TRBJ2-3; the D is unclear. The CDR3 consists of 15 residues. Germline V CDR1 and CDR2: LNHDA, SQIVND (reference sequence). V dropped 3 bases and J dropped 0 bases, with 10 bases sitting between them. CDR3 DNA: TGTGCCAGTAGTATTAGTGGGGTTAGCACAGATACGCAGTATTTT. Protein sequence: CASSISGVSTDTQYF.

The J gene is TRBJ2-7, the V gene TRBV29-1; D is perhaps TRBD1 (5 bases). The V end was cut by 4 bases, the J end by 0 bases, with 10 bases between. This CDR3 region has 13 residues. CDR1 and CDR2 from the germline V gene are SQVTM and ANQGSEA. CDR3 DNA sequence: TGCAGCGTTGCAGGGCCCTCCTCCTACGAGCAGTACTTC. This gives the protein CSVAGPSSYEQYF.

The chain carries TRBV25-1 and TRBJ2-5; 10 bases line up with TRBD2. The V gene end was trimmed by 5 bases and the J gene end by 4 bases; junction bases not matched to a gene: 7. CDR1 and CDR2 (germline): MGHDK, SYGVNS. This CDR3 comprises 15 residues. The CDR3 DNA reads TGTGCCAGCAGTAAAAGCGGGGGGGCCCGAGAGACCCAGTACTTC. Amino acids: CASSKSGGARETQYF.

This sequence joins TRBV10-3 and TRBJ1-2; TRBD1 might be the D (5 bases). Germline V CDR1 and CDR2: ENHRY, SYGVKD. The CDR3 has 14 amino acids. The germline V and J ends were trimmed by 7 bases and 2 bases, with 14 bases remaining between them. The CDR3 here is CAIIRDPTNYGYTF. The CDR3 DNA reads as TGTGCCATCATCAGGGACCCGACAAACTATGGCTACACCTTC.

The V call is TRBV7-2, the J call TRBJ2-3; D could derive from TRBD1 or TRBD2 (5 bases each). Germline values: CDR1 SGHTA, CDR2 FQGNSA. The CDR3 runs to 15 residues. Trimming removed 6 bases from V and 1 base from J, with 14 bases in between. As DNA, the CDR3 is TGTGCCAGCAGACCTCCGGGACGGGGCACAGATACGCAGTATTTT. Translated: CASRPPGRGTDTQYF.

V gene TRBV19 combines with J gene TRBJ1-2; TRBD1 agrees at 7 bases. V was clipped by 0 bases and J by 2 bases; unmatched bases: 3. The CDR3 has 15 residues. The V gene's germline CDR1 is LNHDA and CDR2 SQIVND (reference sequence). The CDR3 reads CASSIDRGQNYGYTF. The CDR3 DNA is TGTGCCAGTAGTATAGACCGGGGACAGAACTATGGCTACACCTTC.

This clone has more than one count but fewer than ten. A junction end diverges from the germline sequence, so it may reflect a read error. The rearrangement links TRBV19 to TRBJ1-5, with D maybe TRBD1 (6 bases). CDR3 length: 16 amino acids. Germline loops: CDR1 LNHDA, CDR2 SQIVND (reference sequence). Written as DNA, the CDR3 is TGTGCGAGTAGTCCAGGGGCTCACTTGGCAAATCAGCCCCAGCATTTT. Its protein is CASSPGAHLANQPQHF. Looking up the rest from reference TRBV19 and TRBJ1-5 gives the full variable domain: DGGITQSPKYLFRKEGQNVTLSCEQNLNHDAMYWYRQDPGQGLRLIYYSQIVNDFQKGDIAEGYSVSREKKESFPLTVTSAQKNPTAFYLCASSPGAHLANQPQHFGDGTRLSIL.

The DNA for the CDR3 is TGCAGCGTTGAAGGTTCCCCCCTCGGGGGTCCGGGGGGATACGAGCAGTACTTC. This codes for CSVEGSPLGGPGGYEQYF. The gene calls are TRBV29-1 and TRBJ2-7; 7 nucleotides match TRBD2. The CDR3 length is 18 residues. CDR1 is SQVTM and CDR2 is ANQGSEA in the germline V gene. V lost 1 base and J lost 4; bases outside the gene matches: 19.

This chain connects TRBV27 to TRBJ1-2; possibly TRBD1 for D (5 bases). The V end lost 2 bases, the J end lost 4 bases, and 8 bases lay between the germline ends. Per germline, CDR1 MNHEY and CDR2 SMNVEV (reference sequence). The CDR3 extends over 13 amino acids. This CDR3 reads CASSLAGSYGYTF. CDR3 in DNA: TGTGCCAGCAGTTTAGCAGGGAGCTATGGCTACACCTTC.

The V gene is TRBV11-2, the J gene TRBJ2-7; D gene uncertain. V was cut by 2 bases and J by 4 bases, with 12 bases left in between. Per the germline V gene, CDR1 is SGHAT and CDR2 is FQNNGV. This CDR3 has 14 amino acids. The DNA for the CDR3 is TGTGCCAGCAGCTTAAATGTACCGCTTTACGAGCAGTACTTC. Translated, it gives CASSLNVPLYEQYF.

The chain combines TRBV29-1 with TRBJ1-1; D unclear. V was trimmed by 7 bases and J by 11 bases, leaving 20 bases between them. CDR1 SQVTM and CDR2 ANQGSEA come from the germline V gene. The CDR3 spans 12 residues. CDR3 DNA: TGCAGCGCCGGTCGGAGGGAGTTGGAGGCTTTCTTT. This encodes CSAGRRELEAFF.

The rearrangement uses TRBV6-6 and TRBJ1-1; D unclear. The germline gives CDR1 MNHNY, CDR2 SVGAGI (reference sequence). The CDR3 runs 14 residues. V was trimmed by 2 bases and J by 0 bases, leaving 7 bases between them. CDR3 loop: CASSYGSVNTEAFF. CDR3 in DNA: TGTGCCAGCAGTTACGGTTCGGTGAACACTGAAGCTTTCTTT.